The clone carrying this TCR beta chain was observed at least ten times. Its antigen is unidentified. This sample was taken from a study of T-cell memory formation after mild COVID-19. Study at large: TCR clusters largely stayed donor specific.

Study-wide findings and caveats: Contracting CD4+ clones were located mainly in CM and EM, and CD8+ clones in EMRA.

Via MiXCR, TCRdb re-called the 5' RACE reads, giving one row per CDR3 protein. The top ten hold around 3.3% of the sample, which has roughly 190,000 distinct CDR3 sequences, 10% seen once. After removal of 2 bases from V and 2 bases from J, the junction contained 11 bases not matched to a gene. Per germline, CDR1 MGHRA and CDR2 YSYEKL. CDR3 size: 18 residues. The chain has TRBV4-1 and TRBJ2-3; 9 bases agree with TRBD2. Input material: PBMCs or a T cell subset sorted from them (not recorded which). The sequence was collected from a man aged 18 to 30 who had mild COVID-19 (a few samples of this study predate the infection). Cell type and time point are not known. CDR3 sequence: CASSQLPGLASTTDTQYF. The CDR3 DNA follows: TGCGCCAGCAGCCAACTTCCGGGACTAGCATCCACCACAGATACGCAGTATTTT.